This T cell receptor beta chain is drawn from a study of blood T cell repertoires in COVID-19. Study-wide background: From the United States, Italy and Spain came samples of acute and convalescent COVID-19. In each case, the material was cDNA or gDNA derived from T cells, B-cell-depleted T cells, or PBMCs.

CDR1 and CDR2 (germline): GTSNPN, SVGIG (reference sequence). The V and J ends lost 0 bases and 4 bases, in that order; junction bases with no gene match: 2. CDR3 size: 13 residues. In the authors' methods: Amplification from reference gene primers served as the basis for estimated nucleated cell counts. Clones were sequenced by immunoSEQ multiplex PCR, and TCRdb holds only the in-frame ones, with some missing. That table is the source of V, J and clone size, and D and trimming were worked out from the DNA. This sample has some 120,000 clones; under 85% occur once, and the top ten carry 12%. This receptor was taken from a man aged 55 to 70 with acute or convalescent COVID-19. The chain couples TRBV30 to TRBJ2-7; 8 bases are a match to TRBD1. Material for sequencing was peripheral blood. The CDR3: CAWSVGQGYEQYF. DNA for the CDR3: TGTGCCTGGAGTGTCGGACAGGGTTACGAGCAGTACTTC.